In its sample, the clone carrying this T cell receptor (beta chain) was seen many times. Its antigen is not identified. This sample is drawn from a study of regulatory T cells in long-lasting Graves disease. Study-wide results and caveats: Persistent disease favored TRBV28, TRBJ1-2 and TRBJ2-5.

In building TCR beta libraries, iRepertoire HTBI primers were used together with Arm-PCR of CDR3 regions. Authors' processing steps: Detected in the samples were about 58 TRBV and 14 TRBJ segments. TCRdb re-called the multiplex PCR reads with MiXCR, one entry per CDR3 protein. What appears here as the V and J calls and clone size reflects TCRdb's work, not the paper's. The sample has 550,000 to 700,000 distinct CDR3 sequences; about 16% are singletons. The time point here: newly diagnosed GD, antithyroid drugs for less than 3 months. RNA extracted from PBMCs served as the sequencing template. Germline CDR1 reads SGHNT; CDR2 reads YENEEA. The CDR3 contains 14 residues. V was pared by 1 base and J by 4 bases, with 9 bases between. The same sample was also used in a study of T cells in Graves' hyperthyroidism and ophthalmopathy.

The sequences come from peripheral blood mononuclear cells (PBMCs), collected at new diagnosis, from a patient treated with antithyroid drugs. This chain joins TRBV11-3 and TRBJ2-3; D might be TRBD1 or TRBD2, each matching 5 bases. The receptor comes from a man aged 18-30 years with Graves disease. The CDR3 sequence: CASSLVGGADTQYF. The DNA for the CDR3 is TGTGCCAGCAGCTTAGTTGGGGGAGCAGATACGCAGTATTTT.